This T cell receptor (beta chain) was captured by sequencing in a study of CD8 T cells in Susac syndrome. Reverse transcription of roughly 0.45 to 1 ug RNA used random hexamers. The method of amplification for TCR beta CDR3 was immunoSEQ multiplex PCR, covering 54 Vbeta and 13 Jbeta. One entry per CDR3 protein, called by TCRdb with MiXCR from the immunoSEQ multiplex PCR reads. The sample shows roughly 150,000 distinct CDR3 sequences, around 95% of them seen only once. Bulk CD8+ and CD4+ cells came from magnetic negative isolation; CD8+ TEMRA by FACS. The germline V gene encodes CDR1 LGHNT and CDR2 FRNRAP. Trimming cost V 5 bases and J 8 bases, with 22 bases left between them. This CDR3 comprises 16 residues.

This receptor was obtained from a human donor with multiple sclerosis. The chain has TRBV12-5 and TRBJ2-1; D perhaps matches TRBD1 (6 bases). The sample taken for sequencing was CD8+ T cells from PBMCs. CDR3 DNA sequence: TGTGCTAGTGGTCAAGCAGGGGTTACAATGCGCGATGAGCAGTTCTTC. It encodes CASGQAGVTMRDEQFF.